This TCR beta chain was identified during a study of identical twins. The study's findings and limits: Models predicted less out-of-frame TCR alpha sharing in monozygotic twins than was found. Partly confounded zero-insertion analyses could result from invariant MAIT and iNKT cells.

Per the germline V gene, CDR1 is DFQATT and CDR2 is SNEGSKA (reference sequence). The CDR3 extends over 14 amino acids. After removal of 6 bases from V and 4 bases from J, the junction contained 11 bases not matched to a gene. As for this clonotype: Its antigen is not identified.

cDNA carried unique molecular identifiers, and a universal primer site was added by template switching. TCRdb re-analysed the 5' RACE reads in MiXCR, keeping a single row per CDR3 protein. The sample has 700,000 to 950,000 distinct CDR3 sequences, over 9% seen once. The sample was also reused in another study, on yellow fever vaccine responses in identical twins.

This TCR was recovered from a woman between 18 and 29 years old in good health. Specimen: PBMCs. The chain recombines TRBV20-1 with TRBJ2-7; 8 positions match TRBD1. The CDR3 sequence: CSAMATGGRYEQYF. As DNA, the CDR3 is TGCAGTGCCATGGCCACAGGGGGTCGTTACGAGCAGTACTTC.